This T cell receptor beta chain was captured in a study of T cell responses to AZD1222 COVID-19 vaccine. For this clone: Its antigen is unidentified.

The ends were cut back, 4 bases at V and 0 bases at J, with 13 bases in the middle. Looked up from germline, CDR1 is SGDLS and CDR2 is YYNGEE. The CDR3 is 15 residues long. Some clones are missing from TCRdb's copy, which holds only in-frame ones; the method was immunoSEQ multiplex PCR. Altogether about 86,000 clones are present, approximately 88% being singletons, with the ten largest covering around an eighth. Study-wide points: Donors were chiefly white British, with a greater number of females, and clonal diversity was perhaps underestimated.

The genes are TRBV9 and TRBJ1-1; perhaps TRBD1 as D (6 bases). The sequence derives from an adult who received the AZD1222 COVID-19 vaccine. The sequencing here drew on peripheral blood, taken 28 days after the second AZD1222 dose. This chain's CDR3 is CASSPRGLMNTEAFF. The DNA for the CDR3 is TGTGCCAGCAGCCCCCGGGGGCTAATGAACACTGAAGCTTTCTTT.